These 31 T cell receptor beta chains originate from one sample sequenced in a study of shared clonotypes between healthy human individuals. Libraries were prepared by immunoSEQ multiplex PCR; TCRdb keeps only in-frame clonotypes and omits some of them. The sample yields some 2,400,000 clones, almost 96% seen once. Sequenced sample: naive CD4+ T cells sorted from blood. Documented subset: CD45RA+ positively selected. These receptors all stem from a man between 18 and 35 years old in good health.

The chain joins TRBV2 to TRBJ2-1; 9 bases match TRBD1. V was clipped by 4 bases and J by 6 bases; unmatched bases: 7. Germline V gives CDR1 SNHLY, CDR2 FYNNEI. This CDR3 contains 15 residues. CDR3 in DNA: TGTGCCAGCAGTGGGGCGGGACAGGGACCCAATGAGCAGTTCTTC. This encodes CASSGAGQGPNEQFF.

This clone is a singleton in its sample. The CDR3 protein is CASISPGGSSSTEAFF. The CDR3 coding sequence is TGTGCCAGCATTTCTCCAGGGGGGAGTAGTAGCACTGAAGCTTTCTTT. V and J are TRBV28 and TRBJ1-1; 7 bases align to TRBD1. Per germline, CDR1 MDHEN and CDR2 SYDVKM. The V and J ends lost 7 bases and 4 bases, in that order; junction bases with no gene match: 15. This CDR3 comprises 16 residues.

The chain links TRBV10-2 to TRBJ1-4; 8 nucleotides match TRBD1. Per the germline V gene, CDR1 is WSHSY and CDR2 is SAAADI. This CDR3 region has 18 residues. V shed 0 bases, J shed 7 bases, and the junction held 13 bases outside the gene matches. In nucleotides, the CDR3 is TGCGCCAGCAGTGAGTCGGCATACAGGGGGACATCCTCTGAAAAACTGTTTTTT. Amino acid sequence: CASSESAYRGTSSEKLFF.

V usage is TRBV15 and J usage is TRBJ2-5; 9 nucleotides match TRBD2. Germline CDR1 is LNHNV and CDR2 is YYDKDF (reference sequence). The CDR3 has 16 residues. With V trimmed by 9 bases and J by 5 bases, 16 bases remained unmatched. In DNA, the CDR3 is TGTGCCACGAGACAGGCTAGCGGGATTAGACGGGAGACCCAGTACTTC. As protein: CATRQASGIRRETQYF.

V usage is TRBV2 and J usage is TRBJ2-3; 14 bases are shared with TRBD2. The CDR3 totals 15 residues. J gave up 6 bases and V 6 bases, and 5 bases lay outside the gene matches. The germline V gene encodes CDR1 SNHLY and CDR2 FYNNEI. The CDR3 coding sequence is TGTGCCAGCAGGATGACTAGCGGGGGGGGTGATACGCAGTATTTT. Translation: CASRMTSGGGDTQYF.

V and J are TRBV5-1 and TRBJ2-1; D is possibly TRBD1 or TRBD2 (6 bases each). The V gene lost 4 bases and the J gene lost 5 bases, with 16 bases spanning the gap. Germline lookup yields CDR1 SGHRS and CDR2 YFSETQ. The CDR3 runs to 15 residues. CDR3 sequence reads: CASSPLAGHNNEQFF. The CDR3 DNA sequence: TGCGCCAGCAGCCCTCTCGCGGGACATAACAATGAGCAGTTCTTC.

Remarks on this clone: The sample holds other DNA sequences that translate to the same CDR3. The genes are TRBV6-5 and TRBJ2-7, with 7 bases that match TRBD1. This CDR3 contains 16 residues. With 0 bases clipped from V and 0 bases from J, the junction kept 5 bases outside the gene matches. Per germline, CDR1 MNHEY and CDR2 SVGAGI. The CDR3 loop reads CASSYSGTVSSYEQYF. In DNA form, the CDR3 reads TGTGCCAGCAGTTACTCTGGGACAGTTAGCTCCTACGAGCAGTACTTC.

V gene TRBV10-1 combines with J gene TRBJ1-3; D remains unclear. With 0 bases removed from V and 0 bases from J, the gap between germline ends came to 12 bases. Germline lookup yields CDR1 WNHNN and CDR2 SYGVQD (reference sequence). The CDR3 totals 17 residues. DNA of the CDR3: TGCGCCAGCAGTGAGTCAGAGGGAGTTGGCTCTGGAAACACCATATATTTT. Amino acid sequence: CASSESEGVGSGNTIYF.

The V gene is TRBV27, the J gene TRBJ1-3; maybe TRBD1 (6 bases). Germline assignment: CDR1 MNHEY and CDR2 SMNVEV (reference sequence). V was cut by 9 bases and J by 2 bases, with 11 bases left in between. The CDR3 loop spans 13 amino acids. The CDR3 loop is CASRGAAGNTIYF. CDR3 nucleotides: TGTGCCAGTCGGGGGGCTGCTGGAAACACCATATATTTT.

A word on this clone: Other DNA sequences in the same sample also yield this CDR3. V is TRBV5-1 and J is TRBJ2-7; D perhaps matches TRBD1 (5 bases). Trimming pared 1 base from V and 3 bases from J, leaving 8 bases between. The CDR3 extends over 13 amino acids. Looked up from germline, CDR1 is SGHRS and CDR2 is YFSETQ. In DNA, the CDR3 is TGCGCCAGCAGCTTGCCAGGGAACTACGAGCAGTACTTC. Its translation: CASSLPGNYEQYF.

The rearrangement uses TRBV28 and TRBJ1-2, with a tentative D call TRBD1 (5 bases). Germline CDR1 MDHEN, CDR2 SYDVKM. This CDR3 region has 14 residues. With 7 bases removed from V and 1 base from J, the gap between germline ends came to 13 bases. The CDR3 reads CASNLQEINYGYTF. The CDR3 DNA sequence: TGTGCCAGCAACCTACAGGAGATTAACTATGGCTACACCTTC.

The genes are TRBV5-1 and TRBJ2-7, with 9 bases fitting TRBD2. Germline values: CDR1 SGHRS, CDR2 YFSETQ. There are 14 residues in the CDR3. Trimming cost V 3 bases and J 2 bases; bases outside gene matches: 3. CDR3 amino acids: CASSSASGTYEQYF. The CDR3 DNA reads as TGCGCCAGCAGCTCCGCTAGCGGGACCTACGAGCAGTACTTC.

The chain couples TRBV5-4 to TRBJ1-5; possible D gene TRBD1, 6 bases. The length of the CDR3 is 14 residues. CDR1 and CDR2 from the germline V gene are SGHNT and YYREEE (reference sequence). V lost 2 bases to trimming and J lost 5 bases, with 11 bases between them. The CDR3 sequence: CASSFWGAHQPQHF. The CDR3 nucleotides are TGTGCCAGCAGCTTCTGGGGGGCCCATCAGCCCCAGCATTTT. Based on the CDR3 plus reference TRBV5-4 and TRBJ1-5, the full variable domain is ETGVTQSPTHLIKTRGQQVTLRCSSQSGHNTVSWYQQALGQGPQFIFQYYREEENGRGNFPPRFSGLQFPNYSSELNVNALELDDSALYLCASSFWGAHQPQHFGDGTRLSIL.

The genes are TRBV30 and TRBJ1-1, with D perhaps TRBD1 (5 bases). The CDR3 length is 13 residues. V lost 5 bases and J lost 0, with 10 bases in between. From germline, CDR1 is GTSNPN and CDR2 SVGIG (reference sequence). The chain's CDR3 is CAWGAGLNTEAFF. CDR3 DNA: TGTGCCTGGGGGGCCGGGTTGAACACTGAAGCTTTCTTT.

The V call is TRBV27, the J call TRBJ1-3; D might be TRBD1 (5 bases). CDR3 length: 16 residues. Germline V gene lookup returns CDR1 MNHEY and CDR2 SMNVEV (reference sequence). V was shortened by 3 bases and J by 3 bases, with 15 bases between the two germline ends. CDR3 coding DNA: TGTGCCAGCAGTTTCTGGGGACGGGTCTTTGGAAACACCATATATTTT. Protein: CASSFWGRVFGNTIYF.

The rearrangement uses TRBV7-2 and TRBJ1-2; 8 nucleotides line up with TRBD1. Germline-derived CDR1 and CDR2 are SGHTA and FQGNSA. CDR3 length: 14 residues. Trimming removed 6 bases from V and 4 bases from J; junction bases left unmatched: 7. This CDR3 is CASRWGQALYGYTF. The CDR3 nucleotides are TGTGCCAGCAGGTGGGGACAGGCCCTCTATGGCTACACCTTC. The full variable domain, with the rest looked up from reference TRBV7-2 and TRBJ1-2, is GAGVSQSPSNKVTEKGKDVELRCDPISGHTALYWYRQSLGQGLEFLIYFQGNSAPDKSGLPSDRFSAERTGGSVSTLTIQRTQQEDSAVYLCASRWGQALYGYTFGSGTRLTVV.

The chain links TRBV19 to TRBJ2-7, with 8 positions matching TRBD1. This CDR3 region has 14 residues. After removal of 3 bases from V and 2 bases from J, the junction contained 3 bases not matched to a gene. From germline, CDR1 is LNHDA and CDR2 SQIVND (reference sequence). The CDR3 region is CASSMGTGPYEQYF. The CDR3 region has the DNA TGTGCCAGTAGTATGGGGACAGGCCCCTACGAGCAGTACTTC. Variable domain in full (rest from reference TRBV19 and TRBJ2-7): DGGITQSPKYLFRKEGQNVTLSCEQNLNHDAMYWYRQDPGQGLRLIYYSQIVNDFQKGDIAEGYSVSREKKESFPLTVTSAQKNPTAFYLCASSMGTGPYEQYFGPGTRLTVT.

This chain links TRBV7-2 with TRBJ1-1; TRBD1 aligns across 8 bases. Germline CDR1 is SGHTA and CDR2 is FQGNSA. V was pared by 4 bases and J by 8 bases, with 9 bases of the junction left unmatched. This CDR3 region has 14 residues. CDR3: CASSSRTGRKEAFF. The CDR3 bases are TGTGCCAGCAGCTCGCGGACAGGGAGAAAGGAAGCTTTCTTT.

The chain couples TRBV11-2 to TRBJ1-3; no definite D call. Per the germline V gene, CDR1 is SGHAT and CDR2 is FQNNGV. The CDR3 totals 16 residues. V lost 1 base, J lost 5 bases, and 15 bases lay in between. CDR3: CASSLGLDPQRNTIYF. DNA for the CDR3: TGTGCCAGCAGCTTAGGGCTGGACCCTCAACGAAACACCATATATTTT.

V gene TRBV30 combines with J gene TRBJ2-1, with 8 bases lining up with TRBD1. CDR3 length: 14 residues. Per germline, CDR1 GTSNPN and CDR2 SVGIG (reference sequence). The trim removed 3 bases at V and 8 bases at J, leaving 9 bases unmatched. CDR3 DNA sequence: TGTGCCTGGAGAGAGAGAACAGGGGGTCATGAGCAGTTCTTC. Amino acid sequence: CAWRERTGGHEQFF.

This chain joins TRBV11-2 and TRBJ2-7; D gene ambiguous. The V and J ends lost 1 base and 6 bases respectively, with 13 bases between them. This CDR3 comprises 14 residues. Looked up from germline, CDR1 is SGHAT and CDR2 is FQNNGV. As DNA, the CDR3 is TGTGCCAGCAGCTTAGTTAGACAAGTCGGCGAGCAGTACTTC. Encoded protein: CASSLVRQVGEQYF. Together with reference TRBV11-2 and TRBJ2-7, the CDR3 gives the full variable domain: EAGVAQSPRYKIIEKRQSVAFWCNPISGHATLYWYQQILGQGPKLLIQFQNNGVVDDSQLPKDRFSAERLKGVDSTLKIQPAKLEDSAVYLCASSLVRQVGEQYFGPGTRLTVT.

The V and J genes are TRBV4-1 and TRBJ2-2; D is possibly TRBD1 (5 bases). Germline CDR1 is MGHRA and CDR2 is YSYEKL. V was cut by 0 bases and J by 3 bases, with 8 bases left in between. This CDR3 spans 15 amino acids. For the CDR3, the DNA is TGCGCCAGCAGCCAAGATGAGACAGACACCGGGGAGCTGTTTTTT. It translates to CASSQDETDTGELFF.

The chain joins TRBV6-1 to TRBJ1-1; D perhaps matches TRBD1 (5 bases). V lost 1 base, J lost 1 base, and 16 bases lay in between. Germline V gene data show CDR1 as MNHNS and CDR2 as SASEGT. CDR3 length equals 17 residues. CDR3 sequence reads: CASSEEGVTAWNTEAFF. CDR3 DNA sequence: TGTGCCAGCAGTGAAGAAGGGGTCACAGCTTGGAACACTGAAGCTTTCTTT.

The chain recombines TRBV13 with TRBJ2-7; D gene ambiguous. V was cut by 5 bases and J by 1 base, with 9 bases left in between. CDR3 length equals 13 residues. CDR1 is PRHDT, CDR2 FYEKMQ, per germline (reference sequence). The CDR3 region is CASSARLSYEQYF. As DNA, the CDR3 is TGTGCCAGCAGCGCCCGGCTATCCTACGAGCAGTACTTC.

This clone was detected only once. The chain carries TRBV6-6 and TRBJ1-5, with 7 bases fitting TRBD1. After removal of 8 bases from V and 4 bases from J, the junction contained 8 bases not matched to a gene. The CDR3 runs to 14 residues. In germline, CDR1 is MNHNY, CDR2 SVGAGI (reference sequence). The CDR3 is CASGQDGVNQPQHF. CDR3 DNA: TGTGCCAGCGGACAGGACGGGGTTAATCAGCCCCAGCATTTT.

The CDR3 reads CASSLGVGTGAYEQYF. The CDR3, as DNA: TGTGCCAGCAGCTTAGGTGTCGGGACAGGGGCCTACGAGCAGTACTTC. The gene calls are TRBV7-9 and TRBJ2-7; 10 positions agree with TRBD1. The CDR3 has 16 amino acids. The V gene's germline CDR1 is SEHNR and CDR2 FQNEAQ (reference sequence). With 1 base clipped from V and 2 bases from J, the junction kept 5 bases outside the gene matches.

This clone came up once. The genes are TRBV27 and TRBJ2-2, with TRBD1 matching 8 bases. The CDR3 contains 16 residues. CDR1 and CDR2 (germline): MNHEY, SMNVEV (reference sequence). Trimming removed 6 bases from V and 4 bases from J; junction bases left unmatched: 10. Here the CDR3 reads CASRKTGTGITGELFF. The CDR3 DNA is TGTGCCAGCAGAAAAACCGGGACAGGTATCACCGGGGAGCTGTTTTTT.

This clone was seen just once. This chain links TRBV5-1 with TRBJ2-7, with 12 positions matching TRBD1. The CDR3 has 15 amino acids. Germline V lookup: CDR1 SGHRS, CDR2 YFSETQ. The V segment lost 0 bases and the J segment 7 bases; nucleotides outside the gene matches: 5. The CDR3 region has the DNA TGCGCCAGCAGCTTGGTGGGACAGGGGGCGGGTGAGCAGTACTTC. This translates into CASSLVGQGAGEQYF.

The chain uses TRBV18 and TRBJ1-1, with TRBD1 matching 8 bases. The V gene end was trimmed by 2 bases and the J gene end by 0 bases; junction bases not matched to a gene: 2. CDR1 and CDR2 (germline): KGHSH, LQKENI. The CDR3 is 15 residues long. The CDR3 DNA reads as TGTGCCAGCTCACCAGCGACAGGGGTGAACACTGAAGCTTTCTTT. It translates to CASSPATGVNTEAFF.

This rearrangement joins TRBV21-1 to TRBJ2-3; TRBD2 is the table's D call, not checked against the DNA. TRBV21-1 is a pseudogene segment. The CDR3 extends over 17 amino acids. CDR3 protein: CASSQRSSGRHTDTQYF. CDR3 nucleotide sequence: TGTGCCAGCAGCCAAAGGTCTAGCGGGCGGCACACAGATACGCAGTATTTT.

About this clone: Within the sample, other DNA sequences also encode this same CDR3. V is TRBV28 and J is TRBJ2-3; D gene ambiguous. CDR1 and CDR2 (germline): MDHEN, SYDVKM. The CDR3 spans 12 residues. Between the trimmed V and J ends, which lost 6 bases and 4 bases, there was a span of 8 bases. CDR3 sequence (DNA): TGTGCCAGCAGCCTCGTGGCAGATACGCAGTATTTT. This translates into CASSLVADTQYF.